The 21 T cell receptor beta chains below all came from one sample that was sequenced in a study of early T cells in non-severe SARS-CoV-2 infection. MiXCR, applied by TCRdb to the 5' RACE reads, yields one record per CDR3 protein. The sample lists more than 95,000 distinct CDR3 sequences, about 15% occurring once. Input material: whole blood. These receptors were obtained from an adult who was a healthcare worker with PCR-confirmed SARS-CoV-2 infection or an uninfected control (not recorded which).

The V gene is TRBV6-2 or TRBV6-3, the J gene TRBJ2-7; D gene unclear. Trimming took 10 bases from V and 3 from J, leaving 13 bases between them. The germline CDR1 and CDR2 sequences are MNHEY and SVGEGT. The CDR3 is made up of 12 amino acids. The CDR3 region is CATNSQVYEQYF. The CDR3 DNA reads as TGTGCCACCAATTCCCAGGTCTACGAGCAGTACTTC.

The gene calls are TRBV6-1 and TRBJ1-6; 9 bases are shared with TRBD1. Germline CDR1 and CDR2: MNHNS and SASEGT. V gave up 5 bases and J gave up 5 bases; unmatched junction bases: 7. CDR3 length equals 16 residues. DNA for the CDR3: TGTGCCAGCAGTTGGACAGGGGACCCGAATAATTCACCCCTCCACTTT. Protein sequence: CASSWTGDPNNSPLHF.

This chain connects TRBV5-1 to TRBJ1-1; D may be TRBD1 (6 bases). The CDR3 sequence is 15 residues long. The V end lost 0 bases, the J end lost 4 bases, and 13 bases lay between the germline ends. In germline, CDR1 is SGHRS, CDR2 YFSETQ. For the CDR3, the DNA is TGCGCCAGCAGCTTGGCGTCAGGGGAATCCACTGAAGCTTTCTTT. Its translation: CASSLASGESTEAFF.

This clonotype has a handful of counts. V usage is TRBV11-2 and J usage is TRBJ2-1; the D gene is possibly TRBD2 (5 bases). Between the trimmed V and J ends, which lost 0 bases and 12 bases, there was a span of 9 bases. This CDR3 has 12 residues. CDR1 is SGHAT, CDR2 FQNNGV, per germline. The CDR3 DNA follows: TGTGCCAGCAGCTTAGATCGGAGCGGGCAGTTCTTC. Protein: CASSLDRSGQFF. Looking up the rest from reference TRBV11-2 and TRBJ2-1 gives the full variable domain: EAGVAQSPRYKIIEKRQSVAFWCNPISGHATLYWYQQILGQGPKLLIQFQNNGVVDDSQLPKDRFSAERLKGVDSTLKIQPAKLEDSAVYLCASSLDRSGQFFGPGTRLTVL.

J is TRBJ1-1 and V is TRBV14; 8 bases align to TRBD1. The ends lost 6 bases at V and 4 bases at J; junction bases unmatched: 4. This CDR3 has 13 amino acids. Germline V CDR1 and CDR2: SGHDN, FVKESK. Written as DNA, the CDR3 is TGTGCCAGCAGGTTCACAGGGGGCACTGAAGCTTTCTTT. Amino acids: CASRFTGGTEAFF.

The chain couples TRBV5-1 to TRBJ2-5; D ambiguous. The V end was cut by 3 bases, the J end by 4 bases, with 7 bases between. The CDR3 is 12 amino acids. Per germline, CDR1 SGHRS and CDR2 YFSETQ. The CDR3 loop reads CASSSTRETQYF. Here the CDR3 DNA reads TGCGCCAGCAGCTCTACACGAGAGACCCAGTACTTC. Full variable domain (outside the CDR3, taken from reference TRBV5-1 and TRBJ2-5): KAGVTQTPRYLIKTRGQQVTLSCSPISGHRSVSWYQQTPGQGLQFLFEYFSETQRNKGNFPGRFSGRQFSNSRSEMNVSTLELGDSALYLCASSSTRETQYFGPGTRLLVL.

This clonotype was seen more than once but under ten times. The chain uses TRBV15 and TRBJ2-1; D is uncertain. Per the germline V gene, CDR1 is LNHNV and CDR2 is YYDKDF (reference sequence). V gave up 0 bases and J gave up 0 bases, with 9 bases separating them. The CDR3 sequence is 16 residues long. The CDR3 sequence: CATSRDLGTSYNEQFF. CDR3 in DNA: TGTGCCACCAGCAGAGACCTGGGCACCTCCTACAATGAGCAGTTCTTC.

J is TRBJ1-2 and V is TRBV7-8, with D perhaps TRBD1 (6 bases). Trimming shortened V by 5 bases and J by 7 bases, and 14 bases separated the two germline ends. This CDR3 has 13 amino acids. The germline CDR1 and CDR2 sequences are SGHVS and FQNEAQ. CDR3 residues: CASSPGHRVGYTF. In nucleotides, the CDR3 is TGTGCCAGCAGCCCGGGACACAGGGTTGGCTACACCTTC.

The V and J genes are TRBV30 and TRBJ1-6, with D perhaps TRBD1 (5 bases). V was trimmed by 0 bases and J by 6 bases, leaving 9 bases between them. This CDR3 region has 14 residues. Germline loops: CDR1 GTSNPN, CDR2 SVGIG (reference sequence). CDR3: CAWSVDSLNSPLHF. The CDR3, as DNA: TGTGCCTGGAGTGTTGACAGCCTTAATTCACCCCTCCACTTT.

For this clonotype: The junction shows a germline mismatch at one end, possibly a read error. CDR3 amino acids: CVSSFRETQYF. The CDR3 DNA follows: TGTGTCAGCAGCTTTCGTGAGACCCAGTACTTC. The chain carries TRBV7-9 and TRBJ2-5; D gene uncertain. The CDR3 runs 11 residues. Germline-derived CDR1 and CDR2 are SEHNR and FQNEAQ (reference sequence).

The CDR3 here is CASSPQGRANEKLFF. The CDR3 DNA is TGTGCCAGCAGCCCGCAAGGGAGGGCTAATGAAAAACTGTTTTTT. The chain combines TRBV3-1 with TRBJ1-4; unclear D gene. The CDR3 is 15 residues long. From germline, CDR1 is LGHDT and CDR2 YNNKEL (reference sequence). The ends were cut back, 4 bases at V and 3 bases at J, with 12 bases in the middle.

This clonotype was counted many times. One junction end disagrees with the germline gene, perhaps due to a read error. The gene calls are TRBV5-1 and TRBJ2-7; D perhaps matches TRBD2 (6 bases). This CDR3 has 14 residues. Germline V gives CDR1 SGHRS, CDR2 YFSETQ. CDR3 bases: TGCGCCAGTAAAGACCAGGGACTCTCCCACGAGCAGTACTTC. Translating gives CASKDQGLSHEQYF. The full variable domain, its missing parts supplied by reference TRBV5-1 and TRBJ2-7, is KAGVTQTPRYLIKTRGQQVTLSCSPISGHRSVSWYQQTPGQGLQFLFEYFSETQRNKGNFPGRFSGRQFSNSRSEMNVSTLELGDSALYLCASKDQGLSHEQYFGPGTRLTVT.

This clonotype was seen more than once but under ten times. The chain combines TRBV4-1 with TRBJ1-4, with TRBD1 identical over 8 bases. This CDR3 comprises 14 residues. The J segment lost 4 bases and the V segment lost 6 bases, leaving 4 bases of the junction unmatched. CDR1 and CDR2 (germline): MGHRA, YSYEKL. The DNA for the CDR3 is TGCGCCAGCAGTCGGACAGGGAGTAATGAAAAACTGTTTTTT. It encodes CASSRTGSNEKLFF.

At least ten counts were recorded for this clonotype. The gene calls are TRBV7-3 and TRBJ2-7, with unresolved D. V was clipped by 1 base and J by 4 bases, with 14 bases between them. CDR3 length equals 15 residues. The germline CDR1 and CDR2 sequences are SGHTA and FQGTGA. The CDR3 loop reads CASSLNYGGRYEQYF. As DNA, the CDR3 is TGTGCCAGCAGCTTAAACTACGGCGGCCGTTACGAGCAGTACTTC.

This clonotype was counted at least ten times. V gene TRBV2 combines with J gene TRBJ2-3, with a possible D match to TRBD1 (5 bases). This CDR3 region has 12 residues. Trimming left V 6 bases short and J 5 bases short, with 9 bases between. Per germline, CDR1 SNHLY and CDR2 FYNNEI. CDR3 coding DNA: TGTGCCAGCAGGGGGCAGGGAGATACGCAGTATTTT. Translated: CASRGQGDTQYF.

This clonotype was seen more than once but under ten times. The CDR3 loop is CASSHRDNSPLHF. DNA of the CDR3: TGTGCCAGCAGCCACAGGGACAATTCACCCCTCCACTTT. The genes are TRBV3-1 and TRBJ1-6; possible D gene TRBD1, 5 bases. The CDR3 consists of 13 residues. The ends were cut back, 3 bases at V and 7 bases at J, with 7 bases in the middle. Germline-derived CDR1 and CDR2 are LGHDT and YNNKEL (reference sequence).

This clonotype has a count of ten or more. This chain uses TRBV7-8 with TRBJ1-1; TRBD1 agrees at 12 bases. Germline V gene sequence: CDR1 SGHVS, CDR2 FQNEAQ. This CDR3 comprises 15 residues. V gave up 8 bases and J gave up 1 base; unmatched junction bases: 5. The CDR3, as DNA: TGTGCCAGCCGGGGACAGGGGGCATGGAACACTGAAGCTTTCTTT. This encodes CASRGQGAWNTEAFF.

This clonotype has just a few counts. The chain recombines TRBV2 with TRBJ2-3; 10 nucleotides line up with TRBD1. The CDR3 extends over 15 amino acids. The ends lost 1 base at V and 5 bases at J; junction bases unmatched: 3. CDR1 and CDR2 (germline): SNHLY, FYNNEI. CDR3 amino acids: CASSEEGQGLDTQYF. The CDR3 coding sequence is TGTGCCAGCAGTGAAGAGGGACAGGGGTTAGATACGCAGTATTTT.

This clonotype was detected only a few times. The gene calls are TRBV30 and TRBJ2-5; D is unresolved. Germline loops: CDR1 GTSNPN, CDR2 SVGIG (reference sequence). The CDR3 consists of 10 residues. The CDR3 loop reads CAAAQETQYF. The CDR3 DNA is TGTGCGGCTGCCCAAGAGACCCAGTACTTC.

The V and J genes are TRBV12-3 or TRBV12-4 and TRBJ2-2, with no clear D. Trimming removed 4 bases from V and 1 base from J, with 4 bases in between. The CDR3 runs to 13 residues. The CDR3: CASSWLNTGELFF. As DNA, the CDR3 is TGTGCCAGCAGTTGGTTGAACACCGGGGAGCTGTTTTTT.

This clonotype has more than one count but fewer than ten. The chain carries TRBV7-6 and TRBJ2-5; unclear D gene. Trimming cost V 5 bases and J 5 bases, with 15 bases left between them. There are 14 residues in the CDR3. Germline V gene lookup returns CDR1 SGHVS and CDR2 FNYEAQ. The CDR3 sequence: CASSLVPERETQYF. The CDR3 coding sequence is TGTGCCAGCAGCCTCGTCCCGGAGAGGGAGACCCAGTACTTC.